The 25 T cell receptor beta chains presented below share a single source sample, sequenced in a study of blood T cells in healthy people across ages. A sample-barcoded 5' primer and a J-beta primer mix were used in a second PCR of roughly 7 to 11 cycles. MiXCR, applied by TCRdb to the 5' RACE reads, yields one record per CDR3 protein. The sample holds roughly 1,700,000 distinct CDR3 sequences; about 28% are singletons and the top ten take 7.7%. The sample comprised blood. Every receptor here comes from a woman aged 25 to 39 in good health.

This sequence joins TRBV6-5 and TRBJ1-5; 10 positions agree with TRBD1. The CDR3 runs to 14 residues. V gave up 8 bases and J gave up 4 bases; unmatched junction bases: 5. The germline CDR1 and CDR2 sequences are MNHEY and SVGAGI. The CDR3 is CASRPDRGNQPQHF. CDR3 sequence (DNA): TGTGCCAGCCGCCCGGACAGGGGGAATCAGCCCCAGCATTTT.

The rearrangement uses TRBV7-2 and TRBJ1-6; the D is unclear. V was cut by 3 bases and J by 12 bases, with 12 bases left in between. CDR1 is SGHTA and CDR2 is FQGNSA in the germline V gene. This CDR3 has 13 residues. CDR3 in DNA: TGTGCCAGCAGCTTTGGAGGGCAACGACCCCTCCACTTT. Its protein product is CASSFGGQRPLHF. The full variable domain, with the rest looked up from reference TRBV7-2 and TRBJ1-6, is GAGVSQSPSNKVTEKGKDVELRCDPISGHTALYWYRQSLGQGLEFLIYFQGNSAPDKSGLPSDRFSAERTGGSVSTLTIQRTQQEDSAVYLCASSFGGQRPLHFGNGTRLTVT.

This clonotype was detected only a few times. This sequence joins TRBV19 and TRBJ1-2, with 8 bases lining up with TRBD1. The CDR3 has 13 residues. The germline CDR1 and CDR2 sequences are LNHDA and SQIVND (reference sequence). J was trimmed by 4 bases and V by 8 bases; bases with no gene match: 6. The chain's CDR3 is CASQDRDGYGYTF. CDR3 nucleotides: TGTGCCAGTCAGGACAGGGATGGCTATGGCTACACCTTC.

This clonotype showed up many times. The J gene is TRBJ2-7, the V gene TRBV7-7, with D possibly being TRBD1 or TRBD2 (5 bases each). The V and J ends lost 1 base and 6 bases respectively, with 16 bases between them. Germline CDR1 and CDR2: SSHAT and FNYEAQ (reference sequence). The CDR3 has 15 residues. CDR3 DNA: TGTGCCAGCAGCTTAGGGGACGGACTGGAGGCCGAGCAGTACTTC. This gives the protein CASSLGDGLEAEQYF.

This clonotype was detected only a few times. The chain has TRBV6-2 or TRBV6-3 and TRBJ2-1; possible D gene TRBD1, 6 bases. Germline V lookup: CDR1 MNHEY, CDR2 SVGEGT. V dropped 0 bases and J dropped 9 bases, with 18 bases sitting between them. This CDR3 contains 16 residues. The CDR3 bases are TGTGCCAGCAGTTACTCGGTCCGGGACACCCTAGGTGAGCAGTTCTTC. It codes for CASSYSVRDTLGEQFF.

This chain links TRBV27 with TRBJ2-1, with 8 bases lining up with TRBD2. J lost 0 bases, V lost 6 bases, and 7 bases had no gene match. The germline gives CDR1 MNHEY, CDR2 SMNVEV (reference sequence). This CDR3 region has 16 residues. The CDR3 loop reads CASRKLAVVSYNEQFF. CDR3 nucleotides: TGTGCCAGCAGGAAACTAGCGGTTGTCTCCTACAATGAGCAGTTCTTC.

This clonotype occurred many times. This chain uses TRBV29-1 with TRBJ1-2, with unresolved D. The CDR3 is 13 amino acids. Deletions cut 4 bases from V and 4 bases from J, with 13 bases between. Germline V lookup: CDR1 SQVTM, CDR2 ANQGSEA. The CDR3 DNA reads as TGCAGCGTTGCCCCCATGCGGACCTATGGCTACACCTTC. Translated, it gives CSVAPMRTYGYTF. Filled out from reference TRBV29-1 and TRBJ1-2, the complete variable domain reads SAVISQKPSRDICQRGTSLTIQCQVDSQVTMMFWYRQQPGQSLTLIATANQGSEATYESGFVIDKFPISRPNLTFSTLTVSNMSPEDSSIYLCSVAPMRTYGYTFGSGTRLTVV.

This clonotype was recorded a few times. This chain connects TRBV5-1 to TRBJ1-4, with D possibly being TRBD1 (6 bases). Germline CDR1 is SGHRS and CDR2 is YFSETQ. The CDR3 totals 15 residues. The germline V and J ends were trimmed by 4 bases and 8 bases, with 18 bases remaining between them. The CDR3 DNA follows: TGCGCCAGCAGCCAAAACAGGGCCCAGAGCGAAAAACTGTTTTTT. Residues: CASSQNRAQSEKLFF.

This clonotype turned up a few times. The chain uses TRBV29-1 and TRBJ1-1; 8 bases match TRBD1. This CDR3 spans 14 amino acids. The germline V gene has CDR1 SQVTM and CDR2 ANQGSEA. After removal of 4 bases from V and 0 bases from J, the junction contained 4 bases not matched to a gene. CDR3 DNA sequence: TGCAGCGTTGTTCAGGGGGCGCTGAACACTGAAGCTTTCTTT. It translates to CSVVQGALNTEAFF.

About this clonotype itself: At one end, the junction sequence differs from germline, possibly due to a read error. This rearrangement joins TRBV30 to TRBJ2-1; 14 positions agree with TRBD2. The CDR3 sequence is 15 residues long. Germline V lookup: CDR1 GTSNPN, CDR2 SVGIG (reference sequence). The CDR3 loop reads CARSPEPGLAGVQFF. CDR3 nucleotide sequence: TGTGCCCGGAGTCCCGAACCGGGACTAGCGGGAGTGCAGTTCTTC.

This clonotype was detected ten times or more. This chain uses TRBV12-3 or TRBV12-4 with TRBJ2-1, with D unclear. The CDR3 spans 14 residues. Trimming removed 6 bases at V and 7 bases at J, with 16 bases between. In DNA form, the CDR3 reads TGTGCCAGCAGGCGGAAAACCGCCTGGAATGAGCAGTTCTTC. Protein sequence: CASRRKTAWNEQFF.

To note about this clonotype: A much larger clone lies a single base off, so this may be a read error. V and J are TRBV20-1 and TRBJ2-5; TRBD2 matches at 9 bases. Looked up from germline, CDR1 is DFQATT and CDR2 is SNEGSKA (reference sequence). The junction had 21 bases not matched to a gene; V was cut back by 8 bases and J by 11 bases. The CDR3 extends over 15 amino acids. CDR3 in DNA: TGCAGTCCCGAGGCCGGCCTAGCGGGATACAATGAGCAGTACTTC. It encodes CSPEAGLAGYNEQYF.

The table lists this clonotype with a few counts. The chain uses TRBV6-5 and TRBJ2-1, with 11 bases matching TRBD2. CDR3 size: 19 residues. The V segment lost 0 bases and the J segment 3 bases; nucleotides outside the gene matches: 10. Germline-derived CDR1 and CDR2 are MNHEY and SVGAGI. Written as DNA, the CDR3 is TGTGCCAGCAGTTACTCGGTGGATCTAGCGGGGGGAAACTACAATGAGCAGTTCTTC. It is translated as CASSYSVDLAGGNYNEQFF.

This clonotype was detected once. The V and J genes are TRBV6-5 and TRBJ2-1; TRBD2 matches 7 bases. The last part of the DNA fits TRBJ2-7 better; the J call may be wrong. Germline loops: CDR1 MNHEY, CDR2 SVGAGI. CDR3 size: 15 residues. CDR3 DNA: TGTGCCAGCAGTCCGGGGGGAATGGGTTACAATGAGCAGTACTTC. This encodes CASSPGGMGYNEQYF.

A single count supports this clonotype. The conserved phenylalanine or tryptophan is not found at the CDR3 terminus, so this likely reflects a read error. The chain links TRBV6-6 to TRBJ1-1; D remains ambiguous. V lost 4 bases to trimming and J lost 1 base, with 10 bases between them. Germline loops: CDR1 MNHNY, CDR2 SVGAGI (reference sequence). The CDR3 runs 14 residues. The chain's CDR3 is CASSSISGNTEAFL. CDR3 nucleotide sequence: TGTGCCAGCAGTTCCATCTCCGGGAACACTGAAGCTTTCTTG.

The chain uses TRBV12-1 and TRBJ2-4. TRBV12-1 is reported as a pseudogene. This CDR3 region has 9 residues. The DNA of the CDR3 is TGTGCCAGCAGCTTTGAGGGGTACTTC. Translating it yields CASSFEGYF.

This clonotype was counted many times. This chain links TRBV27 with TRBJ2-1; D is ambiguous. Germline lookup yields CDR1 MNHEY and CDR2 SMNVEV (reference sequence). CDR3 size: 15 residues. V lost 2 bases to trimming and J lost 5 bases, with 13 bases between them. The CDR3 region is CASSLPPDGNNEQFF. CDR3 DNA: TGTGCCAGCAGTTTACCTCCGGACGGTAACAATGAGCAGTTCTTC.

At least ten counts were recorded for this clonotype. The chain has TRBV5-1 and TRBJ2-1; a possible D gene is TRBD1 (5 bases). The CDR3 extends over 14 amino acids. Trimming stripped 5 bases from V and 1 base from J, with 10 bases between. Germline assignment: CDR1 SGHRS and CDR2 YFSETQ. The CDR3 region has the DNA TGCGCCAGCAGATCAGGGCATTCCTACAATGAGCAGTTCTTC. It is translated as CASRSGHSYNEQFF.

With regard to this clonotype: Since a much larger clone is just one base distant, this may be a read error. The chain links TRBV3-1 to TRBJ2-7; D could derive from TRBD1 or TRBD2 (7 bases each). The V end was cut by 4 bases, the J end by 0 bases, with 19 bases between. This CDR3 comprises 17 residues. Germline CDR1 LGHDT, CDR2 YNNKEL (reference sequence). This CDR3 is CASSPRWGGGGSYEQYF. The DNA of the CDR3 is TGTGCCAGCAGCCCGCGTTGGGGAGGGGGCGGCTCCTACGAGCAGTACTTC.

This clonotype was observed at least ten times. The chain carries TRBV4-1 and TRBJ2-5, with D unclear. The CDR3 spans 16 residues. Germline-derived CDR1 and CDR2 are MGHRA and YSYEKL. V was shortened by 0 bases and J by 1 base, with 12 bases between the two germline ends. The CDR3 spells CASSQDRALIQETQYF. The CDR3 DNA is TGCGCCAGCAGCCAAGACCGCGCCCTAATCCAAGAGACCCAGTACTTC.

This clonotype was detected only a few times. At one end the junction does not follow the germline gene, possibly because of a read error. The chain employs TRBV15 and TRBJ2-5; weak D call: TRBD1 (6 bases). CDR1 and CDR2 from the germline V gene are LNHNV and YYDKDF (reference sequence). CDR3 length: 14 amino acids. The DNA of the CDR3 is TGTGCCACCAGGTTCGCTCAGGGACAAGAGACCCGGTACTTC. Translating it yields CATRFAQGQETRYF.

The chain links TRBV10-3 to TRBJ1-5; D is undetermined. CDR3 size: 13 residues. Germline V lookup: CDR1 ENHRY, CDR2 SYGVKD. Trimming removed 2 bases at V and 3 bases at J, with 5 bases between. The CDR3 spells CAISELDNQPQHF. CDR3 DNA sequence: TGTGCCATCAGTGAGCTCGACAATCAGCCCCAGCATTTT.

This clonotype was recorded many times. The rearrangement links TRBV7-9 to TRBJ2-7; 7 positions agree with TRBD1. Per the germline V gene, CDR1 is SEHNR and CDR2 is FQNEAQ (reference sequence). The trim removed 4 bases at V and 2 bases at J, leaving 17 bases unmatched. The CDR3 extends over 18 amino acids. The CDR3 nucleotides read TGTGCCAGCAGCTCGGCCAATTACGACTGGGACAGACCCTACGAGCAGTACTTC. Its protein product is CASSSANYDWDRPYEQYF. Together with reference TRBV7-9 and TRBJ2-7, the CDR3 gives the full variable domain: DTGVSQNPRHKITKRGQNVTFRCDPISEHNRLYWYRQTLGQGPEFLTYFQNEAQLEKSRLLSDRFSAERPKGSFSTLEIQRTEQGDSAMYLCASSSANYDWDRPYEQYFGPGTRLTVT.

A note on this clonotype: A read error may produce the germline difference seen at one junction end. V and J are TRBV20-1 and TRBJ1-5; no clear D. This CDR3 has 15 residues. CDR1 and CDR2 from the germline V gene are DFQATT and SNEGSKA (reference sequence). The CDR3 nucleotides read TGCAGCGCTAGTGATCCCCGGGCCAGCAATCAGCCCCAGCATTTT. Translation gives CSASDPRASNQPQHF.

This clonotype was seen more than once but under ten times. This chain links TRBV4-1 with TRBJ2-4, with 12 bases aligning to TRBD1. The V gene end was trimmed by 0 bases and the J gene end by 9 bases; junction bases not matched to a gene: 9. This CDR3 comprises 17 residues. In germline, CDR1 is MGHRA, CDR2 YSYEKL. CDR3 amino acids: CASSQEGQGASGVIQYF. CDR3 DNA: TGCGCCAGCAGCCAAGAGGGACAGGGGGCGTCTGGGGTCATTCAGTACTTC.